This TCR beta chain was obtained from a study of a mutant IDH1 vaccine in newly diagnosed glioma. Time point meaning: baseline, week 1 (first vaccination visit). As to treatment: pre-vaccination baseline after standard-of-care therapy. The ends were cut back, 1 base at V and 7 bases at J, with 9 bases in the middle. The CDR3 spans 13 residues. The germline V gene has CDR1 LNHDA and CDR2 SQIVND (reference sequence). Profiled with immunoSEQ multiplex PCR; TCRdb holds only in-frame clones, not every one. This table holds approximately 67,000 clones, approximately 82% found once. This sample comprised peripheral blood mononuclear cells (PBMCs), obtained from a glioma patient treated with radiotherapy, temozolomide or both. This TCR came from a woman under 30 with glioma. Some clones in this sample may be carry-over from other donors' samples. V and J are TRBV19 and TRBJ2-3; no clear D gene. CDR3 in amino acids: CASSIVNLNTQYF. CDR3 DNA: TGTGCCAGTAGTATAGTCAATCTGAATACGCAGTATTTT.